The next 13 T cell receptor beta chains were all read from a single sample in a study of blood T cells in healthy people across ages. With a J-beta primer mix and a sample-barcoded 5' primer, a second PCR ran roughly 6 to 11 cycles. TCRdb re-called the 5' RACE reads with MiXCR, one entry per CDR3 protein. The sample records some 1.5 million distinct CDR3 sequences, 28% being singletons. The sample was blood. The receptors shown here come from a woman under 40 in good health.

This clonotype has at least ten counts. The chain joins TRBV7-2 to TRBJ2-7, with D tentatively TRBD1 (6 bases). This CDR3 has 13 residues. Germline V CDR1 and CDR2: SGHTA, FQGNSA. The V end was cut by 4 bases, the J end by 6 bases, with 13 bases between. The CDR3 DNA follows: TGTGCCAGCAGCTCGAGCCTAGGGGGCGAGCAGTACTTC. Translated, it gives CASSSSLGGEQYF. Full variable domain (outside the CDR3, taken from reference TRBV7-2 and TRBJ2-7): GAGVSQSPSNKVTEKGKDVELRCDPISGHTALYWYRQSLGQGLEFLIYFQGNSAPDKSGLPSDRFSAERTGGSVSTLTIQRTQQEDSAVYLCASSSSLGGEQYFGPGTRLTVT.

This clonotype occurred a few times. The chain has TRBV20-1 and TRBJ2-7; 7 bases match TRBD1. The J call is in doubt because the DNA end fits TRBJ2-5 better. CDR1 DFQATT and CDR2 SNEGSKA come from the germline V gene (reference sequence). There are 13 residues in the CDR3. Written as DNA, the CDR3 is TGCAGTGCCGCCCCCCCAGGGGGAGAGACCCAGTACTTC. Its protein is CSAAPPGGETQYF.

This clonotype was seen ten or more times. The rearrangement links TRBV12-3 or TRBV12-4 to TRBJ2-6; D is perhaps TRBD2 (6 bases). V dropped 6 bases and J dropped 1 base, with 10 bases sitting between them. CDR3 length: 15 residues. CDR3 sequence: CASSQSGSGANVLTF. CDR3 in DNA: TGTGCCAGCAGCCAGAGCGGGTCTGGGGCCAACGTCCTGACTTTC.

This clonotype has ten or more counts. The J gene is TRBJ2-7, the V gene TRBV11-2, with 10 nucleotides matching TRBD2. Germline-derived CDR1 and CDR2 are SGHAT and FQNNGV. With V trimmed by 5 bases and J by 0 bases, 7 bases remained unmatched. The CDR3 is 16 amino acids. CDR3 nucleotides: TGTGCCAGCAGCACAGACCTAGCGGGGGACTCCTACGAGCAGTACTTC. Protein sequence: CASSTDLAGDSYEQYF.

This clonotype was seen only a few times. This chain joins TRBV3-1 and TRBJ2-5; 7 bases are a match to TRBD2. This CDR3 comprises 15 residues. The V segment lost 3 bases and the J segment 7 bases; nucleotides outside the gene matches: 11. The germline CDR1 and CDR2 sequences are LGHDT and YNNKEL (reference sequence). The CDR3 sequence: CASSQEAGSGGTQYF. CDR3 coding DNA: TGTGCCAGCAGCCAGGAAGCGGGATCCGGGGGGACCCAGTACTTC.

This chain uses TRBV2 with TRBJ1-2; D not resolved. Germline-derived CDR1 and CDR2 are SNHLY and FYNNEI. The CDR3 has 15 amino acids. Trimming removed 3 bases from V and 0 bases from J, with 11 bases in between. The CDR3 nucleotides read TGTGCCAGCAGTGACGTGGGCAGAGCTAACTATGGCTACACCTTC. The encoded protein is CASSDVGRANYGYTF.

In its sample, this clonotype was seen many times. The DNA for the CDR3 is TGCGCCAGCAGCGGAACGATCCTCCCTGGACAAGAGACCCAGTACTTC. This gives the protein CASSGTILPGQETQYF. The chain couples TRBV5-1 to TRBJ2-5; D is ambiguous. Per the germline V gene, CDR1 is SGHRS and CDR2 is YFSETQ. The CDR3 has 16 residues. The V gene lost 4 bases and the J gene lost 2 bases, with 18 bases spanning the gap.

The CDR3 spells CAWSRYTGELFF. CDR3 sequence (DNA): TGTGCCTGGAGTAGGTACACCGGGGAGCTGTTTTTT. The chain has TRBV30 and TRBJ2-2; no reliable D call. The V gene lost 2 bases and the J gene lost 3 bases, with 4 bases spanning the gap. The CDR3 runs 12 residues. Germline V gene data show CDR1 as GTSNPN and CDR2 as SVGIG (reference sequence).

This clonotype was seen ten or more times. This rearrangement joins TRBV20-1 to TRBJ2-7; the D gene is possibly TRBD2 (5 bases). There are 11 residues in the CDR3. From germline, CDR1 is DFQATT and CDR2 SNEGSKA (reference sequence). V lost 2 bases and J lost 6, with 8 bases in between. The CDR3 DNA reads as TGCAGTGCTAGATTTGAGGGCGAGCAGTACTTC. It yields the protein CSARFEGEQYF.

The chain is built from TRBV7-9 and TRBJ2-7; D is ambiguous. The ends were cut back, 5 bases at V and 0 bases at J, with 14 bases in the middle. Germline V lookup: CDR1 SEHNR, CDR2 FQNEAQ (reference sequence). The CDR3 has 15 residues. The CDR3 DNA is TGTGCCAGCAGCCCTATGAATGCCGACTCCTACGAGCAGTACTTC. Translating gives CASSPMNADSYEQYF.

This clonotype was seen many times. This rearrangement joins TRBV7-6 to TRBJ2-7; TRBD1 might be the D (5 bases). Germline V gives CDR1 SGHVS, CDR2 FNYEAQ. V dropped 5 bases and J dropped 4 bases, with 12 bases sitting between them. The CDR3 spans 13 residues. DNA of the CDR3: TGTGCCAGCAGCCGACCACAGGAATACGAGCAGTACTTC. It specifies CASSRPQEYEQYF.

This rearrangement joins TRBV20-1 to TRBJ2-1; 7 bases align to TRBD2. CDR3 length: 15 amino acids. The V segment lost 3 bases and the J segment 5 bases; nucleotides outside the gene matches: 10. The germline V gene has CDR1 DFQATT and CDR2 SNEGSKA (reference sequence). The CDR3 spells CSASHRDYSDNEQFF. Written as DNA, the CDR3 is TGCAGTGCTAGTCACCGGGACTACTCAGACAATGAGCAGTTCTTC.

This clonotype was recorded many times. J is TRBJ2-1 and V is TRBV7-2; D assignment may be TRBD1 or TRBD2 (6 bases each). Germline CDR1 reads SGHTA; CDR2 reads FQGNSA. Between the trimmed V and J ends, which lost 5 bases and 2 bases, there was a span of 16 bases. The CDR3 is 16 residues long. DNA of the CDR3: TGTGCCAGCAGCCCTAGGGGGGACAACCCCTACAATGAGCAGTTCTTC. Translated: CASSPRGDNPYNEQFF.